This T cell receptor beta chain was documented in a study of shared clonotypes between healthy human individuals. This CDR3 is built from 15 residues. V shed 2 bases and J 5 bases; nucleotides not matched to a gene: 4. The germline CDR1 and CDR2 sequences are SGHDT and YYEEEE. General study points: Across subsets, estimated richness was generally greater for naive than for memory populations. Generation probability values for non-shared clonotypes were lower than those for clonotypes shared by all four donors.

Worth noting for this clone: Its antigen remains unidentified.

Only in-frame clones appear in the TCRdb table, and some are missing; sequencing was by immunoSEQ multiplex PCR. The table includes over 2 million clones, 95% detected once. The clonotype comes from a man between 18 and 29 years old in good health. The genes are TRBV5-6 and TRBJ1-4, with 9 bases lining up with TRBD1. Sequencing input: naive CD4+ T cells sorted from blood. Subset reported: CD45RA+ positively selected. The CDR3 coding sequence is TGTGCCAGCAGCTTCGGGACAGGGAAAAATGAAAAACTGTTTTTT. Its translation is CASSFGTGKNEKLFF.